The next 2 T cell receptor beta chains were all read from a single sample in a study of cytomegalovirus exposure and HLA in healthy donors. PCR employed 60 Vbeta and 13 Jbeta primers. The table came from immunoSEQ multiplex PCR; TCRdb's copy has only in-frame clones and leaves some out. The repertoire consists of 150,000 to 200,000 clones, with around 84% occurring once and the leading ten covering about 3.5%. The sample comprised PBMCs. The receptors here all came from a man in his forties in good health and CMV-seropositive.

The CDR3 DNA is TGTGCCACCAGCAGAGGACTACTACAGGGATCGATGAACACCGGGGAGCTGTTTTTT. Residues: CATSRGLLQGSMNTGELFF. The genes are TRBV15 and TRBJ2-2; D is perhaps TRBD1 (6 bases). The CDR3 runs 19 residues. Germline CDR1 and CDR2: LNHNV and YYDKDF (reference sequence). Deletions cut 1 base from V and 1 base from J, with 19 bases between.

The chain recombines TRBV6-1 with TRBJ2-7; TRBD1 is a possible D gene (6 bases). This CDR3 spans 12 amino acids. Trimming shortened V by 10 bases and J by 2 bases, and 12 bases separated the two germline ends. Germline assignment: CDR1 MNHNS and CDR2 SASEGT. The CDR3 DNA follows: TGTGCCATATCAGGGGCCACCTACGAGCAGTACTTC. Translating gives CAISGATYEQYF.